Below, 8 T cell receptor beta chains from the same sample are listed, as sequenced in a study of blood T cell repertoires in COVID-19 (dated by TCRdb to the early 2020s). Library construction relied on the immunoSEQ multiplex PCR assay. TCRdb took over this immuneACCESS table, retaining in-frame rearrangements with V and J assigned. Such tables are incomplete; in checked studies, under half of the missing clones stem from an unresolved V gene, and the remainder is unexplained. The sample has more than 250,000 clones on record, about four fifths of them singletons. The top ten hold less than 5.5% of the sample. The source material was PBMCs or T cells enriched from blood (not recorded which). These TCRs come from a man aged 35 to 55 who had been exposed to COVID-19.

V usage is TRBV7-9 and J usage is TRBJ1-5; D unclear. Germline CDR1 reads SEHNR; CDR2 reads FQNEAQ (reference sequence). The CDR3 runs 16 residues. Trimming shortened V by 5 bases and J by 3 bases, and 17 bases separated the two germline ends. The DNA of the CDR3 is TGTGCCAGCAGCCAAACCGGAGACCCCCTCAATCAGCCCCAGCATTTT. Protein sequence: CASSQTGDPLNQPQHF.

The chain uses TRBV28 and TRBJ2-1; 12 bases fit TRBD2. The V gene's germline CDR1 is MDHEN and CDR2 SYDVKM. CDR3 size: 12 residues. With 5 bases clipped from V and 15 bases from J, the junction kept 5 bases outside the gene matches. CDR3 in amino acids: CASSRLAGVLFF. As DNA, the CDR3 is TGTGCCAGCAGTCGACTAGCGGGAGTTCTGTTCTTC.

CDR3 in amino acids: CASSPMDNRRSNYGYTF. For the CDR3, the DNA is TGTGCCAGCTCACCCATGGATAACAGGCGCTCTAACTATGGCTACACCTTC. The chain links TRBV18 to TRBJ1-2, with D perhaps matching TRBD1 (5 bases). The ends were cut back, 3 bases at V and 0 bases at J, with 17 bases in the middle. The CDR3 spans 17 residues. Germline-derived CDR1 and CDR2 are KGHSH and LQKENI.

This clone was seen only a few times. V gene TRBV7-9 combines with J gene TRBJ1-5; 7 bases line up with TRBD1. The V gene end was trimmed by 2 bases and the J gene end by 3 bases; junction bases not matched to a gene: 4. The CDR3 length is 15 residues. Germline V gene lookup returns CDR1 SEHNR and CDR2 FQNEAQ (reference sequence). CDR3 DNA: TGTGCCAGCAGCTTATTCAGGGGGGTCAATCAGCCCCAGCATTTT. Its translation is CASSLFRGVNQPQHF. The full variable domain, its missing parts supplied by reference TRBV7-9 and TRBJ1-5, is DTGVSQNPRHKITKRGQNVTFRCDPISEHNRLYWYRQTLGQGPEFLTYFQNEAQLEKSRLLSDRFSAERPKGSFSTLEIQRTEQGDSAMYLCASSLFRGVNQPQHFGDGTRLSIL.

The CDR3 DNA reads as TGTGCCAGCAGTTCCCAGGGGGCCCCGAACACTGAAGCTTTCTTT. Residues: CASSSQGAPNTEAFF. The chain joins TRBV2 to TRBJ1-1; 8 nucleotides align to TRBD1. V lost 5 bases, J lost 1 base, and 6 bases stayed unmatched. Germline lookup yields CDR1 SNHLY and CDR2 FYNNEI. This CDR3 region has 15 residues.

This rearrangement joins TRBV15 to TRBJ2-1; 7 bases match TRBD2. From germline, CDR1 is LNHNV and CDR2 YYDKDF (reference sequence). The CDR3 covers 16 residues. V dropped 5 bases and J dropped 3; count of bases not matched to a gene: 10. The chain's CDR3 is CATSPPFGGIYNEQFF. In DNA, the CDR3 is TGTGCCACCAGCCCTCCATTCGGGGGGATCTACAATGAGCAGTTCTTC.

This clone was picked up one time. The rearrangement joins TRBV6-1 to TRBJ2-3; maybe TRBD2 (6 bases). Germline assignment: CDR1 MNHNS and CDR2 SASEGT. The CDR3 sequence is 16 residues long. V lost 3 bases and J 2 bases, leaving 15 bases between the germline ends. This chain's CDR3 is CASSEGLHDFTDTQYF. CDR3 DNA sequence: TGTGCCAGCAGTGAGGGACTTCATGACTTCACAGATACGCAGTATTTT.

This clone was seen once. V is TRBV12-3 or TRBV12-4 and J is TRBJ1-2; 7 nucleotides align to TRBD1. The CDR3 length is 13 residues. V trimming: 7 bases; J trimming: 8 bases; junction bases outside the gene matches: 10. The CDR3 loop reads CASTQMTGKGYTF. In nucleotides, the CDR3 is TGTGCCAGCACCCAGATGACAGGGAAGGGCTACACCTTC.